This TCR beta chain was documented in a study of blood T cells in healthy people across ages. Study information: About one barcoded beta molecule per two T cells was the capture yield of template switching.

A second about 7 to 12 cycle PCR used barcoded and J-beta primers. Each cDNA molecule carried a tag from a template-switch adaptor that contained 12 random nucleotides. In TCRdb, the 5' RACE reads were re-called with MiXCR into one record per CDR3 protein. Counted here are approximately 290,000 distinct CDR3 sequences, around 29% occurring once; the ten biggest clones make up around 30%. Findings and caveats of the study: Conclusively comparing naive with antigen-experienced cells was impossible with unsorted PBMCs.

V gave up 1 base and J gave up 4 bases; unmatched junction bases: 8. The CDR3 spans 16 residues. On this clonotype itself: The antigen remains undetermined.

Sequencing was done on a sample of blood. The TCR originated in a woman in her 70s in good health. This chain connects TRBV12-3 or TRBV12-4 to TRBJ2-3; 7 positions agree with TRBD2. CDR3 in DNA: TGTGCCAGCAGTTTAGGAATTGGGGGGGTAGCAGATACGCAGTATTTT. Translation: CASSLGIGGVADTQYF.